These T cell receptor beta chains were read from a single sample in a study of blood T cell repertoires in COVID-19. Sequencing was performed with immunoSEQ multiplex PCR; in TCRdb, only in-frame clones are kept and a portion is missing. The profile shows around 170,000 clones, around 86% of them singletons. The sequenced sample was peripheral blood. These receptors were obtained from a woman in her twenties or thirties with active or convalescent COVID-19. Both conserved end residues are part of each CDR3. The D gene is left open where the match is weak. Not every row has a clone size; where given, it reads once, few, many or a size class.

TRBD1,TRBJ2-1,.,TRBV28,CASHYTGGFNNEQFF,TGTGCCAGCCATTACACAGGGGGCTTTAACAATGAGCAGTTCTTC
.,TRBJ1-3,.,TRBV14,CASSQDTGAIYF,TGTGCCAGCAGCCAAGACACCGGGGCCATATATTTT
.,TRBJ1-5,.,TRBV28,CAIDPRGNQPQHF,TGTGCCATAGACCCCCGGGGTAATCAGCCCCAGCATTTT
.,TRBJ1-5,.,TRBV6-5,CASSSGQPGNQPQHF,TGTGCCAGCAGTTCGGGTCAACCGGGCAATCAGCCCCAGCATTTT
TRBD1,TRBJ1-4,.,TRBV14,CASSHLSDRGSGEKLFF,TGTGCCAGCAGCCACCTTTCAGACAGGGGCTCTGGAGAAAAACTGTTTTTT
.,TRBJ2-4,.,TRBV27,CASRPSGSKNIQYF,TGTGCCAGCAGACCGTCAGGGTCAAAAAACATTCAGTACTTC
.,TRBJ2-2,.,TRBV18,CASSPLTDTGELFF,TGTGCCAGCTCACCACTCACTGACACCGGGGAGCTGTTTTTT
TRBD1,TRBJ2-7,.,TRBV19,CASSSGTGGWYEQYF,TGTGCCAGTAGTTCCGGGACAGGGGGCTGGTACGAGCAGTACTTC
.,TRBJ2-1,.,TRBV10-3,CAISESQVEQFF,TGTGCCATCAGTGAGTCGCAGGTCGAGCAGTTCTTC
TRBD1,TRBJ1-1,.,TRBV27,CASRITGGTEAFF,TGTGCCAGCAGAATAACAGGGGGCACTGAAGCTTTCTTT
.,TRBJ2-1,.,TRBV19,CASSIESVDEQFF,TGTGCCAGTAGTATAGAGTCTGTCGATGAGCAGTTCTTC
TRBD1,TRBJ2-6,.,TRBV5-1,CASSPTGGAGANVLTF,TGCGCCAGCAGTCCGACAGGGGGCGCTGGGGCCAACGTCCTGACTTTC
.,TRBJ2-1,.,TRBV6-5,CASRGGPPYNEQFF,TGTGCCAGCAGGGGGGGGCCCCCCTACAATGAGCAGTTCTTC
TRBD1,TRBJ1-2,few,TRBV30,CAWSAGQGGHGYTF,TGTGCCTGGAGTGCGGGACAGGGGGGACATGGCTACACCTTC
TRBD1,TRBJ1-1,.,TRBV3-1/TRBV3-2,CASSRGQSNTEAFF,TGTGCCAGCAGCCGGGGACAGTCGAACACTGAAGCTTTCTTT
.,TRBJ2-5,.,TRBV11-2,CASGRRRETQYF,TGTGCCAGCGGTCGGCGGCGGGAGACCCAGTACTTC
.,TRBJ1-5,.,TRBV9,CASSATDYSNQPQHF,TGTGCCAGCAGCGCGACAGATTATAGCAATCAGCCCCAGCATTTT
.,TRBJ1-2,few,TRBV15,CATSRDQSGYTF,TGTGCCACCAGCAGAGATCAGTCTGGCTACACCTTC
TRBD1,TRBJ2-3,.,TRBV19,CASSPTGGTDTQYF,TGTGCCAGTAGTCCGACAGGGGGCACAGATACGCAGTATTTT
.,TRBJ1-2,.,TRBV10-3,CAINRDNGYTF,TGTGCCATCAACCGGGACAACGGCTACACCTTC
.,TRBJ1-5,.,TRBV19,CASSIIWTDSNQPQHF,TGTGCCAGTAGTATTATTTGGACAGATAGCAATCAGCCCCAGCATTTT
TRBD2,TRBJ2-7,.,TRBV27,CASRGPGTSGIKSYEQYF,TGTGCCAGCAGGGGTCCCGGGACTAGCGGGATAAAGTCCTACGAGCAGTACTTC
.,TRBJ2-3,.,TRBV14,CASSQRGAKDTQYF,TGTGCCAGCAGCCAACGGGGGGCCAAAGATACGCAGTATTTT
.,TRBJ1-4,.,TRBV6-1,CASSEVGGTEKLFF,TGTGCCAGCAGTGAAGTGGGGGGAACTGAAAAACTGTTTTTT
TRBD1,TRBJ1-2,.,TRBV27,CASSLGTDYGYTF,TGTGCCAGCAGTTTAGGGACAGATTATGGCTACACCTTC
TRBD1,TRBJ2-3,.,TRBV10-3,CAIRGTGVTDTQYF,TGTGCCATTCGAGGGACAGGGGTGACAGATACGCAGTATTTT
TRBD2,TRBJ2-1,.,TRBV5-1,CASSLVAGGYNEQFF,TGCGCCAGCAGCTTGGTTGCGGGAGGTTACAATGAGCAGTTCTTC
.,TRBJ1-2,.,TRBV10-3,CAISVTGNANYGYTF,TGTGCCATCAGTGTTACAGGCAACGCTAACTATGGCTACACCTTC
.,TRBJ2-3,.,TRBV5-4,CASSLVPTDTQYF,TGTGCCAGCAGCTTGGTTCCTACAGATACGCAGTATTTT
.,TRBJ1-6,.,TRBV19,CASSSRGSSPLHF,TGTGCCAGTAGTTCCAGGGGATCTTCACCCCTCCACTTT
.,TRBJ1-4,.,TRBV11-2,CASSFGVGKGEKLFF,TGTGCCAGCAGCTTTGGGGTCGGGAAGGGTGAAAAACTGTTTTTT
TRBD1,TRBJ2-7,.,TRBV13,CASSLRTGGDYEQYF,TGTGCCAGCAGCCTTCGGACAGGGGGTGACTACGAGCAGTACTTC
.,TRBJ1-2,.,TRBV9,CASSIQTGRANYGYTF,TGTGCCAGCAGCATACAAACAGGACGAGCTAACTATGGCTACACCTTC
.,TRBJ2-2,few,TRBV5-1,CASSLRRSRREVRELFF,TGCGCCAGCAGCTTGAGGAGGTCTAGGAGGGAGGTCAGGGAGCTGTTTTTT
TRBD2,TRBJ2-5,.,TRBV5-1,CASSLAGASGLQGTQYF,TGCGCCAGCAGCTTGGCCGGTGCTAGCGGGTTACAAGGGACCCAGTACTTC
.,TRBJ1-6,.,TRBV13,CASSLGLGGELHF,TGTGCCAGCAGCTTAGGCCTTGGAGGCGAACTCCACTTT
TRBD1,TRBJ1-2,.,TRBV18,CASSPSPTGGDGYTF,TGTGCCAGCTCACCATCCCCGACAGGGGGCGATGGCTACACCTTC
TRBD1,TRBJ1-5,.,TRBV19,CASSTDRVQPQHF,TGTGCCAGTAGTACCGACAGGGTCCAGCCCCAGCATTTT
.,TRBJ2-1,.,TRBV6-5,CASTPVALPRYEQFF,TGTGCCAGCACCCCAGTAGCACTGCCGAGATATGAGCAGTTCTTC
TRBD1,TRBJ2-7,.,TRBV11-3,CASSLEQGAQYF,TGTGCCAGCAGCTTAGAACAGGGGGCGCAGTACTTC
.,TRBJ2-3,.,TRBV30,CALQGFGTDTQYF,TGTGCCTTGCAGGGATTTGGCACAGATACGCAGTATTTT
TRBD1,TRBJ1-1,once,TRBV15,CATSGTGGVTEAFF,TGTGCCACCAGCGGGACAGGGGGCGTCACTGAAGCTTTCTTT
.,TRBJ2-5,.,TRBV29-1,CSVFGDSQETQYF,TGCAGCGTTTTTGGAGACAGCCAAGAGACCCAGTACTTC
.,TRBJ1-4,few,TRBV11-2,CASSITDSATNEKLFF,TGTGCCAGCAGCATAACCGACAGTGCAACTAATGAAAAACTGTTTTTT
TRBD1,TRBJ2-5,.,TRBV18,CASSPRGTEETQYF,TGTGCCAGCTCACCACGAGGGACAGAAGAGACCCAGTACTTC
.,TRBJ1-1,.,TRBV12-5,CASHTGWTEAFF,TGTGCTAGTCACACAGGATGGACTGAAGCTTTCTTT
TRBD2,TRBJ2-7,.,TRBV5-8,CASSRTSGNYEQYF,TGTGCCAGCAGCCGGACTAGCGGAAATTACGAGCAGTACTTC
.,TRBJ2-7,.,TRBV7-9,CASSLSGNTYEQYF,TGTGCCAGCAGCTTATCAGGGAATACCTACGAGCAGTACTTC
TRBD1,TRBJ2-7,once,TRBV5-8,CASSSTGLAYEQYF,TGTGCCAGCAGCTCGACAGGGCTTGCCTACGAGCAGTACTTC
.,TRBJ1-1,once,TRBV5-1,CASSFYPEGNTEAFF,TGCGCCAGCAGCTTTTACCCAGAGGGGAACACTGAAGCTTTCTTT
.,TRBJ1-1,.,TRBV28,CASRDKTAMNTEAFF,TGTGCCAGCAGAGACAAAACGGCTATGAACACTGAAGCTTTCTTT
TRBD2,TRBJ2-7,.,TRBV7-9,CASSPLSGRKEQYF,TGTGCCAGCAGCCCCCTTAGCGGGAGGAAAGAGCAGTACTTC
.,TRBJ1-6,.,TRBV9,CASSRGKGNSPLHF,TGTGCCAGCAGCAGGGGAAAGGGAAATTCACCCCTCCACTTT